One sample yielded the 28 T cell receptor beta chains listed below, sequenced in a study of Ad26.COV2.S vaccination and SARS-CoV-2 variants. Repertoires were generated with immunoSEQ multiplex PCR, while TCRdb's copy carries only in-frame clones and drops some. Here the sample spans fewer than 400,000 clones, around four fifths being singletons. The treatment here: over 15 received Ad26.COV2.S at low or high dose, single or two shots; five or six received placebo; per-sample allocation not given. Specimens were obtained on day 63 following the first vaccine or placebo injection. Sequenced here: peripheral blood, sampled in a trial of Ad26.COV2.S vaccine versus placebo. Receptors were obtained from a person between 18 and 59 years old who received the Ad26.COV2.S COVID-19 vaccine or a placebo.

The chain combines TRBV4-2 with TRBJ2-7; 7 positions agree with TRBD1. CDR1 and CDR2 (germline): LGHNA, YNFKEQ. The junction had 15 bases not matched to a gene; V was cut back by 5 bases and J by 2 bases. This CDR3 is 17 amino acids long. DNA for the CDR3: TGTGCCAGCAGCAGGCAAGGAACAGGGGAAGTTCCCTACGAGCAGTACTTC. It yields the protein CASSRQGTGEVPYEQYF.

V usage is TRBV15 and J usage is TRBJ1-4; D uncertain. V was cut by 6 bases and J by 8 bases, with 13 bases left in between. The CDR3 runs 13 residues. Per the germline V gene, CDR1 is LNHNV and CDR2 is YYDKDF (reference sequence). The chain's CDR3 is CATSNNLDEKLFF. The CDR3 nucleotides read TGTGCCACCAGTAATAACCTGGACGAAAAACTGTTTTTT.

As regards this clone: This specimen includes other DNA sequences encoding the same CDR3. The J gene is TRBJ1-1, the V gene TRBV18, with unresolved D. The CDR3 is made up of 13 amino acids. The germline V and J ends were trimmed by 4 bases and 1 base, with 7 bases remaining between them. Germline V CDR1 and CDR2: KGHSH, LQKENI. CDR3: CASSLSSNTEAFF. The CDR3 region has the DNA TGTGCCAGCTCACTCAGTTCGAACACTGAAGCTTTCTTT.

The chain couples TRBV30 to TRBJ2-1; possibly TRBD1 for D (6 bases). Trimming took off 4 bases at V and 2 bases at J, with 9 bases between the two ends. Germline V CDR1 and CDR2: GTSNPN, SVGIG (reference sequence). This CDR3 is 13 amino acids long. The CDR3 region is CAWNRGTYNEQFF. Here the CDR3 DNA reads TGTGCCTGGAATAGGGGGACCTACAATGAGCAGTTCTTC.

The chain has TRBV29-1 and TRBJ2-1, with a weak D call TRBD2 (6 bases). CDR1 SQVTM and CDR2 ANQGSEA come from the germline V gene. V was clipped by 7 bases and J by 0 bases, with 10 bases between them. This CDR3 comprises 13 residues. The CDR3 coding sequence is TGCAGCGGGGACTTGGGCTCCTACAATGAGCAGTTCTTC. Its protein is CSGDLGSYNEQFF.

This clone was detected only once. The DNA of the CDR3 is TGCGCCAGCAGCTTGACCGGGGGCAACACCGGGGAGCTGTTTTTT. This translates into CASSLTGGNTGELFF. The chain carries TRBV5-1 and TRBJ2-2; either TRBD1 or TRBD2 may fit D (6 bases each). CDR3 length equals 15 residues. Trimming cost V 1 base and J 2 bases, with 9 bases left between them. Germline V CDR1 and CDR2: SGHRS, YFSETQ.

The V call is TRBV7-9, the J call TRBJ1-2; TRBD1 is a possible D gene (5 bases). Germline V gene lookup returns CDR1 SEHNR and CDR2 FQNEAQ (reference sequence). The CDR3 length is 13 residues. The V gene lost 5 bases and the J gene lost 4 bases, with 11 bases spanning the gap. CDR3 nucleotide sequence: TGTGCCAGCAGCAGGGACGGCCTCTATGGCTACACCTTC. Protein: CASSRDGLYGYTF.

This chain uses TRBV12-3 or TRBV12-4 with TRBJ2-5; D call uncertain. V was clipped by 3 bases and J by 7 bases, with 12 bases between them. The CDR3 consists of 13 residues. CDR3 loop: CASSLERWGTQYF. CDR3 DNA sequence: TGTGCCAGCAGTTTGGAGCGATGGGGGACCCAGTACTTC.

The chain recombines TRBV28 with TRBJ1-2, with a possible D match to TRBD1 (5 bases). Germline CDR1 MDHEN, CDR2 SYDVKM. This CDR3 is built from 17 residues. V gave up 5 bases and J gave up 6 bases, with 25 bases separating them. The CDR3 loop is CASSTGTPGRWYNGYTF. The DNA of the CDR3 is TGTGCCAGCAGTACCGGGACCCCTGGGCGCTGGTATAATGGCTACACCTTC.

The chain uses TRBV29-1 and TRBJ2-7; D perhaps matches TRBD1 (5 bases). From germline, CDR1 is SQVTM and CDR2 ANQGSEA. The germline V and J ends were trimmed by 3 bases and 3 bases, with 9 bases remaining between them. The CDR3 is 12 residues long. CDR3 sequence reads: CSVDQGSYEQYF. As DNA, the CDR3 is TGCAGCGTTGACCAGGGTAGCTACGAGCAGTACTTC.

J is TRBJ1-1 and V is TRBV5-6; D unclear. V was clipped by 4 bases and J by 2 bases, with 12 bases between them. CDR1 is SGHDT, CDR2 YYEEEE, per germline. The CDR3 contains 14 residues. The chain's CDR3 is CASSRRAGNTEAFF. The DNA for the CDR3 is TGTGCCAGCAGCCGCCGGGCCGGCAACACTGAAGCTTTCTTT.

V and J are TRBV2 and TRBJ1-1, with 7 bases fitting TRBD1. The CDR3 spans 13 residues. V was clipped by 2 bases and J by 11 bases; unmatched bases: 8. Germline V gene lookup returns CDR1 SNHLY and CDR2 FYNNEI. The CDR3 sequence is CASSESGGLVAFF. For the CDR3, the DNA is TGTGCCAGCAGTGAATCAGGGGGTTTAGTGGCTTTCTTT.

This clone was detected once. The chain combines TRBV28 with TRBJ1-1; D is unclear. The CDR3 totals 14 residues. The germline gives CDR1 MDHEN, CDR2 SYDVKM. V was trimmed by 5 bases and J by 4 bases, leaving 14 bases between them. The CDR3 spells CASSPPFGVTEAFF. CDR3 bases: TGTGCCAGCAGTCCCCCATTTGGTGTCACTGAAGCTTTCTTT.

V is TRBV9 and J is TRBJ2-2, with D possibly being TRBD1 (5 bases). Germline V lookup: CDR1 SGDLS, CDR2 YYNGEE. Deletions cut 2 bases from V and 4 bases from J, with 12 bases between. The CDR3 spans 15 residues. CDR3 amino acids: CASSVWQGVTGELFF. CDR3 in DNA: TGTGCCAGCAGCGTTTGGCAGGGTGTCACCGGGGAGCTGTTTTTT.

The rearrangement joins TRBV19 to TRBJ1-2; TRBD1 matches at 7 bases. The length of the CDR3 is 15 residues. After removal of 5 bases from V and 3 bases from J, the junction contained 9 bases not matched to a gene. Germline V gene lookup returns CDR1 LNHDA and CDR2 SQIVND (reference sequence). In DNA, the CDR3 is TGTGCCAGTAGTCTCCTCACAGGGGACTACTATGGCTACACCTTC. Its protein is CASSLLTGDYYGYTF.

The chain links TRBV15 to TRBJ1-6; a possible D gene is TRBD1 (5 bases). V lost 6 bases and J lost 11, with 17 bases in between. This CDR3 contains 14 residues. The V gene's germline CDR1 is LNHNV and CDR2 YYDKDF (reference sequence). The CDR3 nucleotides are TGTGCCACCAGAGGAGGGTCGGGGGTGACACCCCTCCACTTT. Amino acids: CATRGGSGVTPLHF.

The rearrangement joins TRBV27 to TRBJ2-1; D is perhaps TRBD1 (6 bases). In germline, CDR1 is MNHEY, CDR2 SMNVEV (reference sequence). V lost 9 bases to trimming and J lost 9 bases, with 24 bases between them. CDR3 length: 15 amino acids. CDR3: CASMTGTTHRGEQFF. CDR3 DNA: TGTGCCAGTATGACCGGGACAACCCACCGGGGTGAGCAGTTCTTC.

CDR3 amino acids: CASRSQGIHSYNEQFF. Here the CDR3 DNA reads TGTGCCAGCAGGTCACAGGGTATACACTCCTACAATGAGCAGTTCTTC. V and J are TRBV28 and TRBJ2-1, with D perhaps TRBD1 (6 bases). The germline V gene has CDR1 MDHEN and CDR2 SYDVKM. Trimming took 6 bases from V and 0 from J, leaving 15 bases between them. CDR3 length equals 16 residues. Complete variable domain (other parts from reference TRBV28 and TRBJ2-1): DVKVTQSSRYLVKRTGEKVFLECVQDMDHENMFWYRQDPGLGLRLIYFSYDVKMKEKGDIPEGYSVSREKKERFSLILESASTNQTSMYLCASRSQGIHSYNEQFFGPGTRLTVL.

In DNA, the CDR3 is TGCAGCGTTTACCCTCCCCCCGGGGGAAATGAGCAGTTCTTC. It encodes CSVYPPPGGNEQFF. This rearrangement joins TRBV29-1 to TRBJ2-1, with D possibly being TRBD2 (6 bases). The CDR3 is 14 residues long. Deletions cut 5 bases from V and 7 bases from J, with 18 bases between. From germline, CDR1 is SQVTM and CDR2 ANQGSEA.

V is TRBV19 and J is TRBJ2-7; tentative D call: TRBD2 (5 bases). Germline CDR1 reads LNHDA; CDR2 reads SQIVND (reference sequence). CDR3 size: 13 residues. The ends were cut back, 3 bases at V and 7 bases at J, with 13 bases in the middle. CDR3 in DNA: TGTGCCAGTAGTATTGCCGGGGTAGGGGAGCAGTACTTC. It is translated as CASSIAGVGEQYF.

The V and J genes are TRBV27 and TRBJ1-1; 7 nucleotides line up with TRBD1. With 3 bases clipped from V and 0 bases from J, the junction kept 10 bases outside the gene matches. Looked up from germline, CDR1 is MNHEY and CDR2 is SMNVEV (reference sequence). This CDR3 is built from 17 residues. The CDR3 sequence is CASSFGDSPPLNTEAFF. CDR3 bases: TGTGCCAGCAGTTTTGGGGACAGCCCTCCTTTGAACACTGAAGCTTTCTTT.

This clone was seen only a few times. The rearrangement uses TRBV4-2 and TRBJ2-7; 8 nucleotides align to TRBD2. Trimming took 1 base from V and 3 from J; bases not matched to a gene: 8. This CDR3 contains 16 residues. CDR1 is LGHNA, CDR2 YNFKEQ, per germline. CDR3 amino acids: CASSQVVLADIYEQYF. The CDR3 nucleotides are TGTGCCAGCAGCCAAGTAGTACTAGCGGATATCTACGAGCAGTACTTC.

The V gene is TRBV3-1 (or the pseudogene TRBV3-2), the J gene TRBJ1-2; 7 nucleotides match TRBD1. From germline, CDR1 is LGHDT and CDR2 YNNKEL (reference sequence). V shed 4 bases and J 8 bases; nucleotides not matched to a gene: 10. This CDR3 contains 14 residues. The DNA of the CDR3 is TGTGCCAGCAGCCCCCTTGTCGAGGGGGCAGGCTACACCTTC. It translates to CASSPLVEGAGYTF.

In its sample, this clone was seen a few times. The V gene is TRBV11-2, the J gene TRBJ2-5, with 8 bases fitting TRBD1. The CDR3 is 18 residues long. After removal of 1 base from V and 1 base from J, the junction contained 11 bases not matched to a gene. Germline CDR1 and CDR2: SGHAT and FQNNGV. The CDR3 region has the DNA TGTGCCAGCAGCTTAGCAATTGTGGGGACAGGTAGCCAAGAGACCCAGTACTTC. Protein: CASSLAIVGTGSQETQYF.

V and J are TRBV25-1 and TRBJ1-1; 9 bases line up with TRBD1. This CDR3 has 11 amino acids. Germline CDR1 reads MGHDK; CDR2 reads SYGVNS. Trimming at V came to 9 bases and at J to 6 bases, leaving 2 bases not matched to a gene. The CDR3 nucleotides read TGTGCCAGTGGACAGGGGCCTGAAGCTTTCTTT. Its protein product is CASGQGPEAFF.

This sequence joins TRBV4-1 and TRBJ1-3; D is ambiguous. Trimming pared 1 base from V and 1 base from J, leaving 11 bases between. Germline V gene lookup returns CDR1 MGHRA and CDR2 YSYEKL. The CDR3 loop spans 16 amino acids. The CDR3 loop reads CASSQGSGMSGNTIYF. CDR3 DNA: TGCGCCAGCAGCCAAGGTTCAGGAATGTCTGGAAACACCATATATTTT.

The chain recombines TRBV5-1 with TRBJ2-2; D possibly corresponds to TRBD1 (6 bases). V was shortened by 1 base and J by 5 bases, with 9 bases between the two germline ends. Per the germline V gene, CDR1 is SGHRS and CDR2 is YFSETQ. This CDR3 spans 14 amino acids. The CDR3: CASSLKGVTGELFF. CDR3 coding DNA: TGCGCCAGCAGCTTGAAGGGGGTTACCGGGGAGCTGTTTTTT. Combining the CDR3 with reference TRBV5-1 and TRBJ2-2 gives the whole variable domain KAGVTQTPRYLIKTRGQQVTLSCSPISGHRSVSWYQQTPGQGLQFLFEYFSETQRNKGNFPGRFSGRQFSNSRSEMNVSTLELGDSALYLCASSLKGVTGELFFGEGSRLTVL.

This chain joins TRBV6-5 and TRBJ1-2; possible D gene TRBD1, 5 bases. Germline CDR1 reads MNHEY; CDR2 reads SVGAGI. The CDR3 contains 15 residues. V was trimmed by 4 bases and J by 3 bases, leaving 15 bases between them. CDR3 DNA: TGTGCCAGCAGTTCCTTAATCCAGGGTTACTATGGCTACACCTTC. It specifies CASSSLIQGYYGYTF.